These 20 T cell receptor beta chains were all obtained from the same sample, sequenced in a study of tissue T cells after allogeneic stem cell transplantation. The time point here: mouse harvest day 7 after allogeneic transplant. Mouse grafts combined 10^7 T-cell-depleted bone marrow cells with 10^6 splenic CD5+ T cells. Some clones are missing from TCRdb's copy, which holds only in-frame ones; the method was immunoSEQ multiplex PCR. This sample has around 7,500 clones, with around 50% found just once. The material sequenced was lymph node tissue. These receptor sequences come from a female BALB/c mouse given C57BL/6 T cells with graft-versus-host disease after an allogeneic hematopoietic cell transplant.

This clone appeared once. Mouse germline and gene names are used. The CDR3 is cut off 1 residue early in the read; its end comes from the germline J gene. The V and J genes are TRBV26 and TRBJ2-1, with 8 bases matching TRBD1. Trimming cost V 6 bases and J 0 bases; bases outside gene matches: 4. The CDR3 is 15 residues long. From germline, CDR1 is KGHPV and CDR2 FQNQEV (reference sequence). CDR3 sequence reads: CASSPGQDNYAEQFF. The covered CDR3 bases are TGTGCCAGCAGCCCGGGACAGGATAACTATGCTGAGCAGTTC.

Notes on this clone: Gene labels here are mouse ones. The sequence runs out 1 residue before the end of the CDR3; the remainder is reconstructed from the germline J gene. V is TRBV26 and J is TRBJ2-7; 9 bases fit TRBD2. The V gene's germline CDR1 is KGHPV and CDR2 FQNQEV (reference sequence). This CDR3 spans 13 amino acids. Trimming at V came to 3 bases and at J to 4 bases, leaving 1 base not matched to a gene. The CDR3 spells CASSLTGGYEQYF. The DNA read from the CDR3 is TGTGCCAGCAGTCTCACTGGGGGGTATGAACAGTAC.

Worth noting for this clone: Germline and genes here are mouse. The read ends 1 residue before the CDR3 terminus; that terminus is restored from the germline J gene. This chain uses TRBV12-1 with TRBJ1-2; possibly TRBD1 for D (6 bases). CDR3 length equals 13 residues. V was clipped by 3 bases and J by 0 bases, with 7 bases between them. Germline V gives CDR1 SGHSN, CDR2 HYEKVE. CDR3 loop: CASSAGANSDYTF. Incomplete CDR3 DNA: TGTGCCAGCTCTGCAGGGGCAAACTCCGACTACACC.

Points on this clone: Gene names and germline match the mouse. The sequence runs out 1 residue before the end of the CDR3; the remainder is reconstructed from the germline J gene. The chain carries TRBV13-1 and TRBJ2-3; D is unresolved. The CDR3 is 12 residues long. V was cut by 6 bases and J by 0 bases, with 5 bases left in between. CDR1 is NSHNY, CDR2 SYGAGN, per germline. This CDR3 is CASTSSAETLYF. The sequenced part of the CDR3 DNA is TGTGCCAGCACCTCTAGTGCAGAAACGCTGTAT.

For this clone: The listed genes are named as in mouse. The read gets to within 1 residue of the CDR3 end, and the germline J gene fills in the rest. The rearrangement links TRBV26 to TRBJ1-1, with a possible D match to TRBD1 (5 bases). The germline V gene encodes CDR1 KGHPV and CDR2 FQNQEV (reference sequence). The CDR3 contains 15 residues. With 0 bases removed from V and 1 base from J, the gap between germline ends came to 9 bases. CDR3 in amino acids: CASSLSPGRNTEVFF. The sequenced part of the CDR3 DNA is TGTGCCAGCAGTCTGTCACCAGGGAGGAACACAGAAGTCTTC.

Worth noting for this clone: Gene names and germline refer to mouse. The read gets to within 1 residue of the CDR3 end, and the germline J gene fills in the rest. The chain has TRBV23 and TRBJ1-1. Germline V gene data show CDR1 as KGHTA and CDR2 as FQNQQP. The CDR3 contains 14 residues. CDR3: CSSSQWQTNTEVFF. The part of the CDR3 DNA that was read is TGCTCCAGCAGTCAGTGGCAGACAAACACAGAAGTCTTC. Together with reference TRBV23 and TRBJ1-1, the CDR3 gives the full variable domain: DAAVTQKPRYLIKMKGQEAEMKCIPEKGHTAVFWYQQKQSKELKFLIYFQNQQPLDQIDMVKERFSAVCPSSSLCSLGIRTCEAEDSALYLCSSSQWQTNTEVFFGKGTRLTVV.

As regards this clone: The genes and germline here are from mouse. Coverage ceases 1 residue before the CDR3 finishes, and the germline J gene fills in the end. This chain uses TRBV13-1 with TRBJ2-3; D unclear. Trimming took 2 bases from V and 6 from J, leaving 4 bases between them. Germline-derived CDR1 and CDR2 are NSHNY and SYGAGN. There are 11 residues in the CDR3. The CDR3 here is CASSDKETLYF. The sequenced part of the CDR3 DNA is TGTGCCAGCAGTGACAAGGAAACGCTGTAT.

A word on this clone: Gene and germline names: mouse. The CDR3 end lies 1 residue beyond the end of the read and is filled in from the germline J gene. The V and J genes are TRBV12-1 and TRBJ2-2; D remains unclear. Germline V gene sequence: CDR1 SGHSN, CDR2 HYEKVE. The CDR3 runs to 16 residues. With 0 bases removed from V and 3 bases from J, the gap between germline ends came to 13 bases. The CDR3 DNA, read in part, is TGTGCCAGCTCTCTCGAGAGGGCGCGGGACACCGGGCAGCTCTAC. This codes for CASSLERARDTGQLY. In full, the CDR3 is CASSLERARDTGQLYF.

For this clone: Gene labels here are mouse ones. The read terminates 1 residue ahead of where the CDR3 ends, so the germline J gene completes it. V gene TRBV23 combines with J gene TRBJ2-7; the table calls TRBD1, which could not be checked here. This CDR3 comprises 14 residues. CDR1 and CDR2 (germline): KGHTA, FQNQQP. The DNA read from the CDR3 is TGCTCCAGCAGTCCGACAGGGAGCTCCTATGAACAGTAC. Encoded protein: CSSSPTGSSYEQY. The whole CDR3 region reads CSSSPTGSSYEQYF.

About this clone: Gene names denote mouse genes. The CDR3 goes on 1 residue after the read ends, and that part is filled in from the germline J gene. The rearrangement joins TRBV16 to TRBJ1-4; TRBD1 matches 7 bases. Germline values: CDR1 SGHSA, CDR2 FRNQAP. The CDR3 loop spans 14 amino acids. Losses at the gene ends were 1 base for V and 5 bases for J; bases not matched to a gene: 1. The CDR3 DNA, read in part, is TGTGCAAGCAGCTTAGGGACAGGAAACGAAAGATTATTT. Protein: CASSLGTGNERLF. The full-length CDR3 reads as CASSLGTGNERLFF.

With regard to this clone: Genes and germline come from the mouse. The covered CDR3 bases are TGTGCCAGCAGGACAGTTTCCAACGAAAGATTATTT. Its protein product is CASRTVSNERLF. The full-length CDR3 reads as CASRTVSNERLFF. The rearrangement joins TRBV15 to TRBJ1-4, with a possible D match to TRBD1 (5 bases). The missing CDR3 end, 1 residue past where the read stops, is filled in from the germline J gene. This CDR3 contains 13 residues. Germline lookup yields CDR1 SGHND and CDR2 FRSKSL. The V end lost 6 bases, the J end lost 0 bases, and 5 bases lay between the germline ends.

For this clone: Gene names and germline match the mouse. The CDR3 is cut off 1 residue early in the read; its end comes from the germline J gene. The chain couples TRBV13-1 to TRBJ2-2; D perhaps matches TRBD1 (6 bases). The V gene's germline CDR1 is NSHNY and CDR2 SYGAGN. This CDR3 spans 15 amino acids. Trimming took 3 bases from V and 1 from J, leaving 10 bases between them. The CDR3 region is CASSGPQGNTGQLYF. The part of the CDR3 DNA that was read is TGTGCCAGCAGTGGCCCACAGGGAAACACCGGGCAGCTCTAC.

A note on this clone: The genes are named according to mouse. Read data end 1 residue before the CDR3 end; the end is taken from the germline J gene. The gene calls are TRBV19 and TRBJ2-4; 10 positions agree with TRBD1. There are 15 residues in the CDR3. CDR1 and CDR2 from the germline V gene are FNHDT and SITEND (reference sequence). J was trimmed by 5 bases and V by 5 bases; bases with no gene match: 8. The CDR3 DNA, read in part, is TGTGCCAGCAGCCGCGGGACAGGGGTGGGAAACACCTTGTAC. Translation: CASSRGTGVGNTLY. The full CDR3 sequence reads CASSRGTGVGNTLYF.

Notes on this clone: Gene names are mouse gene names. The missing CDR3 end, 1 residue past where the read stops, is filled in from the germline J gene. This chain uses TRBV12-1 with TRBJ2-3; TRBD2 matches at 10 bases. Losses at the gene ends were 1 base for V and 4 bases for J; bases not matched to a gene: 7. The CDR3 contains 16 residues. Germline values: CDR1 SGHSN, CDR2 HYEKVE. CDR3 DNA, as far as it was read: TGTGCCAGCTCTCTACCCTGGGGGGGCGCAACAGAAACGCTGTAT. This codes for CASSLPWGGATETLY. The whole CDR3 sequence is CASSLPWGGATETLYF.

Note on this clone: Gene labels here are mouse ones. The sequence runs out 1 residue before the end of the CDR3; the remainder is reconstructed from the germline J gene. The chain has TRBV26 and TRBJ2-4, with 7 bases that match TRBD2. The CDR3 contains 13 residues. The trim removed 4 bases at V and 3 bases at J, leaving 1 base unmatched. Germline assignment: CDR1 KGHPV and CDR2 FQNQEV (reference sequence). CDR3 loop: CASSPTGQNTLYF. The sequenced part of the CDR3 DNA is TGTGCCAGCAGTCCGACTGGGCAAAACACCTTGTAC.

In the case of this clone: At one of its ends the junction is not consistent with the germline gene, which may arise from a read error. Germline and genes here are mouse. The read ends 1 residue before the CDR3 terminus; that terminus is restored from the germline J gene. This chain links TRBV26 with TRBJ1-3, with a tentative D call TRBD1 (6 bases). Per the germline V gene, CDR1 is KGHPV and CDR2 is FQNQEV (reference sequence). The CDR3 has 15 residues. The CDR3: CAGSPYRDSGNTLYF. The covered CDR3 bases are TGTGCCGGCAGTCCCTACAGGGATTCTGGAAATACGCTCTAT.

This clone is labeled as large. The genes and germline here are from mouse. The read is 1 residue too short to cover the CDR3 end, so that end is filled in from the germline J gene. The chain employs TRBV12-2 and TRBJ1-2; perhaps TRBD1 as D (5 bases). Per the germline V gene, CDR1 is SGHLS and CDR2 is HYDKME. Trimming removed 0 bases from V and 0 bases from J, with 10 bases in between. The CDR3 extends over 15 amino acids. CDR3: CASSLEDNANSDYTF. The covered CDR3 bases are TGTGCCAGCTCTCTCGAGGACAATGCAAACTCCGACTACACC.

Details on this clone: The listed genes are named as in mouse. With the read ending 1 residue before the CDR3 end, the germline J gene is used to fill in that end. The chain joins TRBV5 to TRBJ2-3; tentative D call: TRBD2 (7 bases). Germline lookup yields CDR1 LGHNA and CDR2 YNLKQL (reference sequence). The CDR3 totals 16 residues. The V gene lost 0 bases and the J gene lost 0 bases, with 10 bases spanning the gap. The part of the CDR3 DNA that was read is TGTGCCAGCAGCCAAGAGAGGGGGGCTAGTGCAGAAACGCTGTAT. This sequence encodes CASSQERGASAETLY. From start to end, the CDR3 is CASSQERGASAETLYF.

In its sample, this clone was seen a few times. The germline and genes are mouse ones. Read data end 1 residue before the CDR3 end; the end is taken from the germline J gene. The rearrangement joins TRBV12-2 to TRBJ2-7; D gene uncertain. Germline-derived CDR1 and CDR2 are SGHLS and HYDKME. V was trimmed by 1 base and J by 7 bases, leaving 7 bases between them. The CDR3 totals 11 residues. The CDR3 reads CASSLQREQYF. Partial CDR3 DNA: TGTGCCAGCTCTCTACAGAGGGAACAGTAC.

There are a few counts of this clone. Germline and genes: mouse. With the read ending 1 residue before the CDR3 end, the germline J gene is used to fill in that end. The rearrangement links TRBV29 to TRBJ2-2; perhaps D is TRBD1 or TRBD2 (5 bases each). Germline-derived CDR1 and CDR2 are MSHET and SYDVDS. CDR3 length equals 13 residues. The germline V and J ends were trimmed by 1 base and 6 bases, with 6 bases remaining between them. The CDR3 sequence: CASSLWGSGQLYF. CDR3 bases read: TGTGCTAGCAGTTTATGGGGGTCCGGGCAGCTCTAC.